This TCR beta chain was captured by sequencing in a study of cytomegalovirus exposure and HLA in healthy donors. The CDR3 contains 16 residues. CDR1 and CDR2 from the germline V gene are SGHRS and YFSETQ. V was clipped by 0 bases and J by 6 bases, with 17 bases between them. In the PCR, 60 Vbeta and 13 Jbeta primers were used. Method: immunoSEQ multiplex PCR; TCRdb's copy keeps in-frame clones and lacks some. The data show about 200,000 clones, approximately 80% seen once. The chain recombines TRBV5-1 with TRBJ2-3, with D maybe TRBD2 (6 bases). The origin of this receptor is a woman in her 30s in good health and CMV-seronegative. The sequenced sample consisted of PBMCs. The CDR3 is CASSLAALATGDTQYF. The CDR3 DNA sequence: TGCGCCAGCAGCTTGGCCGCTCTAGCGACGGGTGATACGCAGTATTTT. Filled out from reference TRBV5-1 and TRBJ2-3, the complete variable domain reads KAGVTQTPRYLIKTRGQQVTLSCSPISGHRSVSWYQQTPGQGLQFLFEYFSETQRNKGNFPGRFSGRQFSNSRSEMNVSTLELGDSALYLCASSLAALATGDTQYFGPGTRLTVL.